The 9 T cell receptor beta chains below were found in one sample sequenced in a study of blood T cell repertoires in COVID-19. Generated by immunoSEQ multiplex PCR, the TCRdb table keeps only in-frame clones and is missing some. The repertoire holds 300,000 or so clones, more than 80% seen once, with 3.5% to 4.5% in the top ten. Sequencing was performed on peripheral blood. The receptor source for this set is a woman aged 40-49 years with acute or convalescent COVID-19.

The table lists this clone with a count of one. V is TRBV5-4 and J is TRBJ1-1; D unclear. CDR1 is SGHNT, CDR2 YYREEE, per germline (reference sequence). The V end was cut by 6 bases, the J end by 4 bases, with 19 bases between. This CDR3 is built from 15 residues. CDR3 sequence: CASTRQAWGVTEAFF. CDR3 nucleotide sequence: TGTGCCAGCACCCGGCAGGCTTGGGGAGTCACTGAAGCTTTCTTT.

The sample holds one count of this clone. The chain carries TRBV11-2 and TRBJ2-3; no definite D call. The CDR3 length is 16 residues. Germline CDR1 is SGHAT and CDR2 is FQNNGV. The V end lost 5 bases, the J end lost 1 base, and 16 bases lay between the germline ends. The CDR3 region has the DNA TGTGCCAGCAGCCCCCGTCCCCCCCAGGGCACAGATACGCAGTATTTT. Translating gives CASSPRPPQGTDTQYF.

This chain connects TRBV30 to TRBJ1-1; D possibly corresponds to TRBD1 (5 bases). Germline CDR1 reads GTSNPN; CDR2 reads SVGIG (reference sequence). The length of the CDR3 is 13 residues. Trimming removed 5 bases at V and 0 bases at J, with 10 bases between. The CDR3 loop is CAWWKGLNTEAFF. DNA of the CDR3: TGTGCCTGGTGGAAGGGGTTGAACACTGAAGCTTTCTTT.

This clone has a single count. This sample also contains other DNA sequences that code for the same CDR3. V gene TRBV2 combines with J gene TRBJ2-3; 7 bases are a match to TRBD2. With V trimmed by 6 bases and J by 6 bases, 15 bases remained unmatched. This CDR3 has 16 residues. Per the germline V gene, CDR1 is SNHLY and CDR2 is FYNNEI. CDR3 region: CASRQLARGGGDTQYF. CDR3 bases: TGTGCCAGCAGGCAACTAGCTCGCGGGGGAGGGGATACGCAGTATTTT.

V usage is TRBV4-2 and J usage is TRBJ2-4, with TRBD2 matching 9 bases. The CDR3 sequence is 18 residues long. V trimming: 3 bases; J trimming: 3 bases; junction bases outside the gene matches: 12. Germline CDR1 is LGHNA and CDR2 is YNFKEQ. The CDR3: CASSHPTAGGPDKNIQYF. In nucleotides, the CDR3 is TGTGCCAGCAGCCACCCCACGGCGGGGGGGCCGGACAAAAACATTCAGTACTTC.

This clone was seen only once. This sequence joins TRBV5-1 and TRBJ1-1, with 7 bases fitting TRBD1. The germline V gene has CDR1 SGHRS and CDR2 YFSETQ. J lost 5 bases, V lost 2 bases, and 3 bases had no gene match. The CDR3 is 13 residues long. The CDR3 DNA reads TGCGCCAGCAGCTTTGACAGGGTTACTGAAGCTTTCTTT. Its protein is CASSFDRVTEAFF.

The chain has TRBV5-1 and TRBJ2-5; 10 nucleotides match TRBD2. Germline V gives CDR1 SGHRS, CDR2 YFSETQ. V dropped 4 bases and J dropped 3; count of bases not matched to a gene: 6. The CDR3 consists of 15 residues. CDR3 DNA: TGCGCCAGCAGCCCTAGCGGGGGCGATGAAGAGACCCAGTACTTC. It codes for CASSPSGGDEETQYF.

The V call is TRBV10-1, the J call TRBJ2-1, with 13 bases that match TRBD2. This CDR3 has 15 amino acids. V gave up 6 bases and J gave up 6 bases; unmatched junction bases: 5. The germline V gene encodes CDR1 WNHNN and CDR2 SYGVQD (reference sequence). CDR3 residues: CASSDGTSGINEQFF. The CDR3 coding sequence is TGCGCCAGCAGCGATGGGACTAGCGGGATCAATGAGCAGTTCTTC.

CDR3 bases: TGTGCCTGGAGTGTAACGGCGGCCCAAGAGACCCAGTACTTC. This encodes CAWSVTAAQETQYF. The chain employs TRBV30 and TRBJ2-5; D unresolved. Germline V lookup: CDR1 GTSNPN, CDR2 SVGIG (reference sequence). Between the trimmed V and J ends, which lost 0 bases and 1 base, there was a span of 9 bases. The CDR3 length is 14 residues.